This T cell receptor (beta chain) was found in a study of blood T cell repertoires in COVID-19. Sequencing used immunoSEQ multiplex PCR; TCRdb keeps in-frame clones, though not all of them. The sample has 240,000 or so clones, approximately 86% seen once; the top ten hold more than 6%. The CDR3 covers 12 residues. Germline CDR1 and CDR2: DFQATT and SNEGSKA (reference sequence). V lost 3 bases, J lost 4 bases, and 9 bases lay in between. The sequence derives from a man in his 60s who had recovered from COVID-19. The chain employs TRBV20-1 and TRBJ1-2; D may be TRBD1 (6 bases). Sequenced material: peripheral blood. CDR3 residues: CSASGGSYGYTF. The DNA of the CDR3 is TGCAGTGCTAGTGGGGGCAGCTATGGCTACACCTTC.